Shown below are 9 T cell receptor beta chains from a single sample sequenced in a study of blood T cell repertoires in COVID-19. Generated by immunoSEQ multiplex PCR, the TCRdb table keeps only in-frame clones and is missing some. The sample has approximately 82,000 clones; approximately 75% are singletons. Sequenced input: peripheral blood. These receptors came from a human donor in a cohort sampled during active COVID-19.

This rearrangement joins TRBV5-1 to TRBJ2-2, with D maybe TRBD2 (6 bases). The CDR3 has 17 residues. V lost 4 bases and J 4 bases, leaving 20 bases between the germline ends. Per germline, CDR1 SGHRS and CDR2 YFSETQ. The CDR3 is CASSLSEGGVSTGELFF. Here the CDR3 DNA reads TGCGCCAGCAGCCTGTCTGAGGGCGGGGTTAGCACCGGGGAGCTGTTTTTT.

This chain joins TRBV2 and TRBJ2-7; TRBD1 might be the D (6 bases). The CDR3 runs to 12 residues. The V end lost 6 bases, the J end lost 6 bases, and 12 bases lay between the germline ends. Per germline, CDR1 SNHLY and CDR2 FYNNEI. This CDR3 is CASRSQGGEQYF. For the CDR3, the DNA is TGTGCCAGCAGGTCACAGGGTGGCGAGCAGTACTTC.

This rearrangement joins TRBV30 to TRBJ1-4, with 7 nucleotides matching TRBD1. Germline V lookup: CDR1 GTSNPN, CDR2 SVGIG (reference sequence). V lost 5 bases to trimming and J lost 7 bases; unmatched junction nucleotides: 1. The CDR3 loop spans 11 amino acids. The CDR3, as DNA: TGTGCCTGGGGGACAGCTGAAAAACTGTTTTTT. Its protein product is CAWGTAEKLFF.

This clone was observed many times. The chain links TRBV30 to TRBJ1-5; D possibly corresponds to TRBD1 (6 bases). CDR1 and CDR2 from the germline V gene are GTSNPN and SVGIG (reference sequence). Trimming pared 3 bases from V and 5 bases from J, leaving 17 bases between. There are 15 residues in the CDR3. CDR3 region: CAWRPPGGRDQPQHF. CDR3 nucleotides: TGTGCCTGGAGGCCCCCGGGGGGGCGCGATCAGCCCCAGCATTTT.

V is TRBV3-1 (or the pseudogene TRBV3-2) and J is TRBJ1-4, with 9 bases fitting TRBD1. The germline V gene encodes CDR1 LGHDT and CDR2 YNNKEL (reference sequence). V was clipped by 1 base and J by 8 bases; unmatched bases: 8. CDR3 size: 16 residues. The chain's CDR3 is CASSQGTGATGEKLFF. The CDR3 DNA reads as TGTGCCAGCAGCCAAGGGACAGGGGCTACCGGGGAAAAACTGTTTTTT.

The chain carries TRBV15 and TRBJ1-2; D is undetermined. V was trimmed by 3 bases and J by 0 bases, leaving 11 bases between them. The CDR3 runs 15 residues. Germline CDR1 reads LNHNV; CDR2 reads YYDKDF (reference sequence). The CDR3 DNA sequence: TGTGCCACCAGCAGCCCCCCGGCGGCTAACTATGGCTACACCTTC. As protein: CATSSPPAANYGYTF.

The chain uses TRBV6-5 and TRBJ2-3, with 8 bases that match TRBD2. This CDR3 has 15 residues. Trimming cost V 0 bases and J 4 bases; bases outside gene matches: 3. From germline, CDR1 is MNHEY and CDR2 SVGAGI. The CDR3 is CASSYSLAGSDTQYF. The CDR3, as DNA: TGTGCCAGCAGTTACTCGTTAGCGGGGTCAGATACGCAGTATTTT.

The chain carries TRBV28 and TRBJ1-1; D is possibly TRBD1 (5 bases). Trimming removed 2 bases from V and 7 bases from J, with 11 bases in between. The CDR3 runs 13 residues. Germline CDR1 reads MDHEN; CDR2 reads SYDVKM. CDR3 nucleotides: TGTGCCAGCAGTTTACGGGGGACCGGTGAAGCTTTCTTT. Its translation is CASSLRGTGEAFF.

The CDR3 bases are TGCGCCAGCAGCCAAACTGCACAGGTGGATGAGCAGTTCTTC. Its translation: CASSQTAQVDEQFF. This chain uses TRBV4-1 with TRBJ2-1, with D possibly being TRBD1 (5 bases). Germline assignment: CDR1 MGHRA and CDR2 YSYEKL. Deletions cut 2 bases from V and 8 bases from J, with 13 bases between. The CDR3 contains 14 residues.